There are a few counts of the clone carrying this T cell receptor (beta chain). The antigen remains undetermined. These data come from a study of CD8 T cells in ankylosing spondylitis. Study-wide findings and caveats: Some motif variants were previously reported in reactive arthritis synovial fluid and blood.

Trimming took 5 bases from V and 3 from J; bases not matched to a gene: 7. CDR3 size: 15 residues. Germline V CDR1 and CDR2: LNHDA, SQIVND (reference sequence). Each CDR3 protein is one row after TCRdb ran MiXCR on the 5' RACE reads. Of about 150,000 distinct CDR3 sequences in the sample, under 45% were seen once. The J gene is TRBJ2-1, the V gene TRBV19, with 7 bases matching TRBD2. Sequencing was performed on synovial fluid, either unsorted or a sorted T cell fraction (not recorded which). The source is a male donor with ankylosing spondylitis. The DNA for the CDR3 is TGTGCCAGTAGTGCATTAGCGGGCCGCTACAATGAGCAGTTCTTC. Translating it yields CASSALAGRYNEQFF.